A single sample is the source of the 2 T cell receptor beta chains below, sequenced in a study of T cells in Graves' hyperthyroidism and ophthalmopathy. Amplification targeted TCR beta CDR3 regions from RNA transcripts. Carried out on the TCR CDR3, a first-round RT-PCR used the HTBI primer set. TCRdb reprocessed the multiplex PCR reads via MiXCR and lists one record per CDR3 protein. The repertoire holds under 350,000 distinct CDR3 sequences, 18% seen once, with less than 65% in the top ten. Sequencing used blood. These receptors came from a woman aged 45 to 65 with Graves' hyperthyroidism.

This clonotype was found a few times. The chain employs TRBV20-1 and TRBJ1-4; no reliable D call. The V and J ends lost 1 base and 7 bases respectively, with 10 bases between them. The CDR3 consists of 13 residues. The germline gives CDR1 DFQATT, CDR2 SNEGSKA (reference sequence). CDR3 amino acids: CSARVENGEKLFF. The CDR3 bases are TGCAGTGCTAGAGTCGAGAATGGTGAAAAACTGTTTTTT.

This clonotype was observed at least ten times. The V call is TRBV5-1, the J call TRBJ2-1; 8 bases fit TRBD2. After removal of 3 bases from V and 2 bases from J, the junction contained 4 bases not matched to a gene. The V gene's germline CDR1 is SGHRS and CDR2 YFSETQ. This CDR3 comprises 15 residues. CDR3 region: CASSSPGLAYNEQFF. The CDR3 DNA reads TGCGCCAGCAGCTCGCCGGGACTAGCCTACAATGAGCAGTTCTTC.